This entry lists 22 T cell receptor beta chains sequenced from one sample in a study of shared clonotypes between healthy human individuals. TCRdb's copy holds only in-frame clones and misses some; the assay was immunoSEQ multiplex PCR. Found here are under 750,000 clones, just under 75% of them singletons; the top ten hold less than 2%. Sequenced: memory CD4+ T cells sorted from blood. Subset of the sample: CD45RA-negative fraction. The origin of the receptors is a woman in her thirties in good health.

The chain uses TRBV21-1 and TRBJ2-3; the D segment call TRBD1 is taken from the table without a DNA check. TRBV21-1 is reported as a pseudogene. There are 17 residues in the CDR3. The CDR3 sequence is CASSQDPRGEGTDTQYF. CDR3 nucleotides: TGTGCCAGCAGCCAAGATCCCAGGGGTGAGGGCACAGATACGCAGTATTTT.

V is TRBV5-1 and J is TRBJ1-2; 8 nucleotides agree with TRBD1. V was clipped by 2 bases and J by 6 bases; unmatched bases: 3. Germline V gene sequence: CDR1 SGHRS, CDR2 YFSETQ. CDR3 size: 13 residues. The CDR3 reads CASSLQGEDGYTF. The CDR3 coding sequence is TGCGCCAGCAGCTTACAGGGGGAGGATGGCTACACCTTC.

The gene calls are TRBV29-1 and TRBJ1-1; perhaps TRBD1 as D (5 bases). There are 14 residues in the CDR3. Trimming left V 6 bases short and J 3 bases short, with 17 bases between. CDR1 SQVTM and CDR2 ANQGSEA come from the germline V gene. CDR3 DNA sequence: TGCAGCGTCACTCTAGGGACGGTCTACACTGAAGCTTTCTTT. Translated: CSVTLGTVYTEAFF.

The chain recombines TRBV5-1 with TRBJ2-7; the D is unclear. This CDR3 region has 14 residues. Looked up from germline, CDR1 is SGHRS and CDR2 is YFSETQ. V was pared by 4 bases and J by 3 bases, with 14 bases between. The CDR3 protein is CASSPDQADYEQYF. CDR3 in DNA: TGCGCCAGCAGCCCGGACCAGGCAGACTACGAGCAGTACTTC.

The V gene is TRBV6-1, the J gene TRBJ2-7; 10 nucleotides agree with TRBD2. Germline V gene sequence: CDR1 MNHNS, CDR2 SASEGT. This CDR3 region has 16 residues. Trimming took 8 bases from V and 5 from J; bases not matched to a gene: 15. The CDR3 bases are TGTGCCAGCTGTGGAGGAGGAACTAGCGGGATCAACGAGCAGTACTTC. Translated, it gives CASCGGGTSGINEQYF.

The J gene is TRBJ1-2, the V gene TRBV9, with a tentative D call TRBD1 (6 bases). Germline lookup yields CDR1 SGDLS and CDR2 YYNGEE. The V end was cut by 4 bases, the J end by 2 bases, with 18 bases between. The CDR3 contains 16 residues. This CDR3 reads CASSPDLGQINYGYTF. The CDR3 DNA sequence: TGTGCCAGCAGCCCCGATCTAGGACAGATAAACTATGGCTACACCTTC.

Of note for this clone: At one of its ends the junction is not consistent with the germline gene, which may arise from a read error. The chain combines TRBV5-1 with TRBJ1-5; the match to TRBD1 covers 9 bases. The length of the CDR3 is 15 residues. The germline V gene has CDR1 SGHRS and CDR2 YFSETQ. CDR3: CTSSLGDRDGQPQHF. The CDR3 region has the DNA TGCACCAGCAGCTTGGGGGACAGGGATGGACAGCCCCAGCATTTT. Full variable domain (outside the CDR3, taken from reference TRBV5-1 and TRBJ1-5): KAGVTQTPRYLIKTRGQQVTLSCSPISGHRSVSWYQQTPGQGLQFLFEYFSETQRNKGNFPGRFSGRQFSNSRSEMNVSTLELGDSALYLCTSSLGDRDGQPQHFGDGTRLSIL.

This clone came up many times. V and J are TRBV21-1 and TRBJ2-1; TRBD1 is taken as the D call from the table, unchecked against the DNA. TRBV21-1 is tagged as a pseudogene. This CDR3 has 13 amino acids. In nucleotides, the CDR3 is TGTGCCAGCAGCGTGACAGGGTACTATGAGCAGTTCTTC. Protein: CASSVTGYYEQFF.

Notes on this clone: Other DNA sequences in the same sample also yield this CDR3. The chain carries TRBV7-9 and TRBJ2-7; possible D gene TRBD2, 5 bases. CDR1 is SEHNR, CDR2 FQNEAQ, per germline (reference sequence). The CDR3 has 13 residues. Trimming shortened V by 3 bases and J by 5 bases, and 11 bases separated the two germline ends. The CDR3 bases are TGTGCCAGCAGCTTTGAGGGATCCCACGAGCAGTACTTC. Translating it yields CASSFEGSHEQYF.

This chain connects TRBV14 to TRBJ1-3; 7 bases are shared with TRBD1. This CDR3 region has 13 residues. J lost 4 bases, V lost 5 bases, and 2 bases had no gene match. The germline CDR1 and CDR2 sequences are SGHDN and FVKESK. In DNA, the CDR3 is TGTGCCAGCAGCAGGGGACAGGGAAACACCATATATTTT. Residues: CASSRGQGNTIYF.

The rearrangement joins TRBV11-1 to TRBJ2-1; D is uncertain. Between the trimmed V and J ends, which lost 1 base and 4 bases, there was a span of 5 bases. Per the germline V gene, CDR1 is SGHAT and CDR2 is FQDESV (reference sequence). CDR3 length equals 13 residues. The CDR3 DNA follows: TGTGCCAGCAGCTTAGGGAGTTACAATGAGCAGTTCTTC. The encoded protein is CASSLGSYNEQFF.

V and J are TRBV28 and TRBJ2-1; 14 nucleotides align to TRBD2. V dropped 6 bases and J dropped 10; count of bases not matched to a gene: 5. This CDR3 comprises 14 residues. Germline V gene sequence: CDR1 MDHEN, CDR2 SYDVKM. The CDR3 region has the DNA TGTGCCAGCAGCCCAGGACTAGCGGGAGGCGAGCAGTTCTTC. Translating gives CASSPGLAGGEQFF.

The chain links TRBV4-2 to TRBJ2-2, with no clear D. Per germline, CDR1 LGHNA and CDR2 YNFKEQ. This CDR3 region has 14 residues. V lost 0 bases to trimming and J lost 5 bases, with 7 bases between them. CDR3 region: CASSQDRITGELFF. The CDR3, as DNA: TGTGCCAGCAGCCAAGATAGGATAACCGGGGAGCTGTTTTTT.

The chain joins TRBV7-8 to TRBJ2-5; 9 bases agree with TRBD1. The J call may be in error: the DNA end matches TRBJ2-7 better. The CDR3 contains 14 residues. The V gene's germline CDR1 is SGHVS and CDR2 FQNEAQ. CDR3: CASSRDRAVGEQYF. The CDR3 region has the DNA TGTGCCAGCAGTCGGGACAGGGCGGTCGGCGAGCAGTACTTC.

The V gene is TRBV5-1, the J gene TRBJ1-3; a weak D match, TRBD1 (5 bases). V dropped 3 bases and J dropped 0 bases, with 16 bases sitting between them. Looked up from germline, CDR1 is SGHRS and CDR2 is YFSETQ. This CDR3 region has 17 residues. This chain's CDR3 is CASSSSAGTISGNTIYF. The CDR3 DNA reads TGCGCCAGCAGCTCTTCGGCAGGGACCATCTCTGGAAACACCATATATTTT.

To note about this clone: Other nucleotide sequences in the sample specify the same CDR3. The rearrangement uses TRBV7-8 and TRBJ2-5; D is ambiguous. V lost 2 bases and J 2 bases, leaving 9 bases between the germline ends. The CDR3 covers 14 residues. In germline, CDR1 is SGHVS, CDR2 FQNEAQ. The CDR3, as DNA: TGTGCCAGCAGCTTACGGACCCGGCAAGAGACCCAGTACTTC. Amino acid sequence: CASSLRTRQETQYF.

V usage is TRBV25-1 and J usage is TRBJ2-5; TRBD2 agrees at 10 bases. The CDR3 runs 17 residues. J gave up 3 bases and V 3 bases, and 10 bases lay outside the gene matches. The germline gives CDR1 MGHDK, CDR2 SYGVNS. CDR3 DNA: TGTGCCAGCAGTGACCTAGCGGGGGAGGGGAAAAAAGAGACCCAGTACTTC. It yields the protein CASSDLAGEGKKETQYF.

CDR3 in amino acids: CASSDPKGQGFQLPGPTDTQYF. CDR3 coding DNA: TGTGCCAGCAGTGACCCTAAGGGACAGGGATTCCAATTACCCGGCCCCACAGATACGCAGTATTTT. The genes are TRBV6-4 and TRBJ2-3; 9 positions agree with TRBD1. Losses at the gene ends were 2 bases for V and 2 bases for J; bases not matched to a gene: 23. Germline CDR1 MRHNA, CDR2 SNTAGT. CDR3 length: 22 residues.

The J gene is TRBJ1-2, the V gene TRBV9; maybe TRBD1 (5 bases). Germline CDR1 SGDLS, CDR2 YYNGEE. CDR3 length: 16 residues. V shed 4 bases and J shed 6 bases, with 22 bases lying between them. CDR3 region: CASSPTGPGGYDGYTF. CDR3 DNA sequence: TGTGCCAGCAGCCCGACTGGGCCGGGGGGATATGATGGCTACACCTTC.

In this sample, this clone turned up once. The chain joins TRBV7-2 to TRBJ2-3; 9 positions agree with TRBD1. The germline V gene encodes CDR1 SGHTA and CDR2 FQGNSA. V gave up 4 bases and J gave up 7 bases; unmatched junction bases: 18. This CDR3 has 18 residues. The CDR3 nucleotides are TGTGCCAGCAGCTATAAAGTCCGGAACAACAGGGGGCGGAATACGCAGTATTTT. Protein product: CASSYKVRNNRGRNTQYF.

The J gene is TRBJ2-5, the V gene TRBV25-1; D is possibly TRBD2 (7 bases). Trimming took 6 bases from V and 3 from J, leaving 26 bases between them. The CDR3 is 18 residues long. CDR1 is MGHDK and CDR2 is SYGVNS in the germline V gene. The CDR3: CASSQGPSGRGHKETQYF. The DNA of the CDR3 is TGTGCCAGCAGCCAGGGGCCTAGCGGAAGGGGCCATAAAGAGACCCAGTACTTC. The entire variable domain, with the rest obtained from reference TRBV25-1 and TRBJ2-5, is as follows: EADIYQTPRYLVIGTGKKITLECSQTMGHDKMYWYQQDPGMELHLIHYSYGVNSTEKGDLSSESTVSRIRTEHFPLTLESARPSHTSQYLCASSQGPSGRGHKETQYFGPGTRLLVL.

This clone was seen a few times. The V and J genes are TRBV18 and TRBJ2-1; TRBD2 is a possible D gene (5 bases). In germline, CDR1 is KGHSH, CDR2 LQKENI. V was cut by 2 bases and J by 2 bases, with 10 bases left in between. The CDR3 is made up of 15 amino acids. The CDR3 DNA is TGTGCCAGCTCACCAGTGGGGAGCGCCTACAATGAGCAGTTCTTC. The encoded protein is CASSPVGSAYNEQFF.